This T cell receptor (beta chain) is from a study of blood T cell repertoires in COVID-19. In the study overall: PBMCs, B-cell-depleted T cells, or T cells were the source of the cDNA or gDNA that made up the material.

This CDR3 is 15 amino acids long. Germline CDR1 and CDR2: SGHNT and YYREEE (reference sequence). V lost 4 bases, J lost 4 bases, and 10 bases stayed unmatched. Authors' data handling: Cell counts per sample came from amplifying reference gene primers. Clones were sequenced by immunoSEQ multiplex PCR, and TCRdb holds only the in-frame ones, with some missing. V, J and clone size were drawn from that table, and D and trimming were deduced from the DNA. The sample contains about 190,000 clones, 80% to 85% of which appear only once. Sequencing was carried out using peripheral blood. This sequence originates from a woman aged 25 to 39 with acute or convalescent COVID-19. The chain links TRBV5-4 to TRBJ1-2, with 7 nucleotides matching TRBD1. The CDR3 region is CASSLRSGGIYGYTF. CDR3 nucleotides: TGTGCCAGCAGCCTACGATCAGGGGGAATCTATGGCTACACCTTC.